This T cell receptor beta chain was retrieved from a study of identical twins (dated by TCRdb to about 2016). Regarding the study in general: The study deep-sequenced TCR alpha and beta repertoires from monozygotic twins, unrelated adults of various ages and cord blood to test whether fetal clonotypes persist. To rule out contamination, the twin experiments were replicated at different times with different library preparation protocols. On the study overall, not on this receptor specifically: A weaker excess of twin sharing was found in beta out-of-frame sequences because the signal-to-noise ratio was lowered by fewer shared sequences. In monozygotic twins, recombination models systematically underestimated out-of-frame TCR alpha sharing, but the models matched the sharing seen between unrelated individuals. Zero-insertion analyses could be partly confounded by invariant T cells such as MAIT and iNKT, although diverse VJ usage argued against such confounding for most clonotypes. Fewer insertions were carried by abundant cord blood beta clonotypes; a weaker similar trend was observed in young adult naive repertoires, while no such trend was observed in memory repertoires. Compared with coincidental sharing between unrelated individuals, out-of-frame TCR alpha sequences shared between twins showed an excess of sequences with low generation probability. Conclusions relied on cross-sectional statistical analysis, since the same donors could not be followed over many years.

This clonotype has at least ten counts. The clone's antigen remains unknown. One end of the junction fails to match germline, which may point to a read error. All donors were healthy Caucasians. The twin cohort comprised three pairs of female monozygotic twins, all aged roughly 18 to 30 years. The RNA used for TCR libraries was isolated from peripheral blood mononuclear cells. The library was prepared using 5' RACE. Sequencing took place on an Illumina HiSeq 2000. Template switching added a universal primer binding site, and the final cDNA carried a unique molecular identifier that allowed TCR cDNA molecules to be counted accurately. Specific primers in the conserved constant-segment region were used to synthesize first-strand cDNA for the TCR alpha and beta chains. To control for contamination, each cDNA library was double barcoded with a SMART-Mk sample barcode plus Illumina barcodes. TruSeq adapter sequences along with Illumina sample barcodes were introduced in two successive PCR steps. TCR alpha and beta cDNA libraries were sequenced on the Illumina HiSeq platform with custom primers. As for the original processing: Raw reads were processed with MiGEC to extract unique molecular identifiers, and MiXCR was used to determine CDR3 positions. Recombination models were inferred per individual with the repgenHMM and IGoR tools using an EM algorithm. Shared clonotypes were analyzed with the tcR package in R, and sharing was normalized by the product of cloneset sizes. Out-of-frame nonproductive sequences were analyzed to study raw recombination free of thymic and clonal selection effects. The raw public data were reprocessed by TCRdb itself: fastp quality trimming at Q25, MiXCR clonotype calling, in-frame beta chains only. Records with the same CDR3 protein are collapsed into one entry carrying the most frequent genes and DNA. For this entry, the V and J calls and clone size follow TCRdb and not the study's own pipeline. The sample table lists a few hundred thousand distinct CDR3 sequences, 9.6% of them with a count of one. The ten top clones hold 2.5% to 3.5% of the sample.

Sequences DFQATT (CDR1) and SNEGSKA (CDR2) are obtained from the germline V gene (reference sequence). Spanning cysteine to phenylalanine, the CDR3 consists of 16 amino acids. Of all the DNA, just the CDR3 is kept, 48 bases in frame from base 1. The sample also formed part of further work on yellow fever vaccine responses in identical twins. Taken from the second paper: The T cell response to vaccination in identical twins was reported by the authors to appear partly convergent and partly personalized. Focusing on identical twins, the study followed the T cell clones that responded to the vaccine, and did so with precision.

Material: PBMCs. The sequence was collected from a woman younger than 35 in good health. The rearrangement joined TRBV20-1 to TRBJ2-1; 8 central nucleotides agree with TRBD2. The CDR3 region: CSATGLGSGGLYEQFF. DNA sequence: TGCAGCGCTACCGGGTTGGGAAGCGGGGGTCTTTATGAGCAGTTCTTC.